Following are 21 T cell receptor beta chains from one sample sequenced in a study of blood T cell repertoires in COVID-19. Sequencing was performed with immunoSEQ multiplex PCR; in TCRdb, only in-frame clones are kept and a portion is missing. The sample contains about 150,000 clones, roughly three quarters of which appear only once. Sequencing was performed on peripheral blood. The origin of the receptors is an older woman with COVID-19, enrolled during active disease.

This clone was recorded only once. This rearrangement joins TRBV28 to TRBJ2-1; D is perhaps TRBD2 (5 bases). Germline V CDR1 and CDR2: MDHEN, SYDVKM. The CDR3 totals 14 residues. The V end was cut by 1 base, the J end by 6 bases, with 10 bases between. The CDR3 protein is CASSLSDLANEQFF. CDR3 in DNA: TGTGCCAGCAGTTTATCGGACCTAGCCAATGAGCAGTTCTTC.

In DNA form, the CDR3 reads TGTGCCAGCAGCCTCCAAGCAGGCTACGAGCAGTACTTC. Translating it yields CASSLQAGYEQYF. The rearrangement links TRBV11-2 to TRBJ2-7; D is unclear. V was trimmed by 5 bases and J by 3 bases, leaving 11 bases between them. The CDR3 is made up of 13 amino acids. Germline CDR1 is SGHAT and CDR2 is FQNNGV.

V and J are TRBV11-2 and TRBJ2-1; TRBD2 matches at 7 bases. Germline CDR1 and CDR2: SGHAT and FQNNGV. The CDR3 is 15 residues long. V was clipped by 5 bases and J by 3 bases; unmatched bases: 7. The CDR3 nucleotides read TGTGCCAGCAGCGTTGGCAGCGGGGTCTACAATGAGCAGTTCTTC. Protein sequence: CASSVGSGVYNEQFF.

This clone was seen more than once but under ten times. The chain uses TRBV5-3 and TRBJ2-7; D ambiguous. Being an ORF, TRBV5-3 has a function that is uncertain. V was pared by 0 bases and J by 7 bases, with 20 bases between. This CDR3 region has 16 residues. This CDR3 is CARSLEQTDPEGEQYF. The CDR3 DNA follows: TGTGCCAGAAGCTTGGAACAGACCGACCCAGAAGGAGAGCAGTACTTC.

The chain links TRBV7-2 to TRBJ2-2, with a possible D match to TRBD2 (6 bases). Trimming cost V 7 bases and J 6 bases, with 24 bases left between them. Germline V gene data show CDR1 as SGHTA and CDR2 as FQGNSA. The CDR3 sequence is 17 residues long. The CDR3 protein is CASNLRSKTGGSGELFF. In DNA form, the CDR3 reads TGTGCCAGCAATTTACGGTCCAAAACAGGAGGGTCCGGGGAGCTGTTTTTT. The full variable domain, with the rest looked up from reference TRBV7-2 and TRBJ2-2, is GAGVSQSPSNKVTEKGKDVELRCDPISGHTALYWYRQSLGQGLEFLIYFQGNSAPDKSGLPSDRFSAERTGGSVSTLTIQRTQQEDSAVYLCASNLRSKTGGSGELFFGEGSRLTVL.

This chain links TRBV7-6 with TRBJ2-3, with 7 bases matching TRBD2. V lost 10 bases to trimming and J lost 1 base; unmatched junction nucleotides: 11. CDR1 is SGHVS, CDR2 FNYEAQ, per germline. CDR3 length: 15 amino acids. The DNA of the CDR3 is TGTGCCACCCAGCGCCGCGGGGGAGGCACAGATACGCAGTATTTT. Encoded protein: CATQRRGGGTDTQYF.

This chain links TRBV9 with TRBJ1-6, with TRBD1 as a possible D gene (6 bases). Trimming pared 0 bases from V and 7 bases from J, leaving 11 bases between. CDR3 length: 15 amino acids. CDR1 SGDLS and CDR2 YYNGEE come from the germline V gene. Here the CDR3 DNA reads TGTGCCAGCAGCGTAGGGCAGGGGTCAAATTCACCCCTCCACTTT. Amino acids: CASSVGQGSNSPLHF.

The chain carries TRBV9 and TRBJ2-7; 7 bases are shared with TRBD1. Germline CDR1 SGDLS, CDR2 YYNGEE. Losses at the gene ends were 4 bases for V and 3 bases for J; bases not matched to a gene: 4. This CDR3 spans 13 amino acids. CDR3 sequence (DNA): TGTGCCAGCAGCACAAGGACAGGCTACGAGCAGTACTTC. Amino acids: CASSTRTGYEQYF.

The table lists this clone with a few counts. The chain employs TRBV29-1 and TRBJ2-3; TRBD1 matches 9 bases. This CDR3 has 13 amino acids. CDR1 and CDR2 (germline): SQVTM, ANQGSEA. V trimming: 4 bases; J trimming: 4 bases; junction bases outside the gene matches: 3. The CDR3 here is CSVGGQGSDTQYF. The CDR3 region has the DNA TGCAGCGTTGGGGGACAGGGCTCAGATACGCAGTATTTT.

This clone occurred a few times. The chain joins TRBV19 to TRBJ1-1; D possibly corresponds to TRBD1 (6 bases). CDR3 length: 13 residues. CDR1 is LNHDA, CDR2 SQIVND, per germline (reference sequence). Trimming took 7 bases from V and 6 from J, leaving 15 bases between them. Written as DNA, the CDR3 is TGTGCCAGTAAAGGGCAGGGGCACGCTGAAGCTTTCTTT. Protein: CASKGQGHAEAFF.

This sequence joins TRBV3-1 (or the pseudogene TRBV3-2) and TRBJ1-2; 8 bases are a match to TRBD1. The germline CDR1 and CDR2 sequences are LGHDT and YNNKEL (reference sequence). Trimming cost V 4 bases and J 3 bases; bases outside gene matches: 1. The CDR3 consists of 13 residues. The CDR3 sequence is CASSLTGDYGYTF. Here the CDR3 DNA reads TGTGCCAGCAGCCTGACAGGGGACTATGGCTACACCTTC.

As DNA, the CDR3 is TGTGCCAGCAGCCCCGGGACAGGTGCCTACGAGCAGTACTTC. It encodes CASSPGTGAYEQYF. The rearrangement uses TRBV7-7 and TRBJ2-7, with 8 bases aligning to TRBD1. Trimming removed 5 bases from V and 2 bases from J; junction bases left unmatched: 5. Germline CDR1 SSHAT, CDR2 FNYEAQ (reference sequence). This CDR3 is built from 14 residues.

This chain joins TRBV9 and TRBJ2-1, with TRBD1 matching over 9 bases. V shed 0 bases, J shed 6 bases, and the junction held 4 bases outside the gene matches. CDR1 and CDR2 (germline): SGDLS, YYNGEE. The CDR3 extends over 15 amino acids. The CDR3 coding sequence is TGTGCCAGCAGCGTAGTGGGACAGGGCTCCAATGAGCAGTTCTTC. Its translation: CASSVVGQGSNEQFF.

The CDR3 region is CASSPSTGEVYEQYF. The CDR3 coding sequence is TGTGCCAGCAGTCCCTCTACAGGGGAGGTCTACGAGCAGTACTTC. This chain links TRBV6-5 with TRBJ2-7; D may be TRBD1 (7 bases). From germline, CDR1 is MNHEY and CDR2 SVGAGI. Trimming took off 5 bases at V and 3 bases at J, with 17 bases between the two ends. This CDR3 comprises 15 residues.

In this sample, this clone turned up once. The chain recombines TRBV15 with TRBJ2-3, with 15 bases fitting TRBD2. This CDR3 has 17 residues. V shed 4 bases, J shed 2 bases, and the junction held 4 bases outside the gene matches. Germline CDR1 is LNHNV and CDR2 is YYDKDF (reference sequence). This CDR3 reads CATSTRTSGGATDTQYF. The CDR3 DNA reads as TGTGCCACCAGCACCAGGACTAGCGGGGGGGCCACAGATACGCAGTATTTT.

The chain employs TRBV6-2 or TRBV6-3 and TRBJ2-1; TRBD2 is a possible D gene (6 bases). V gave up 6 bases and J gave up 0 bases, with 9 bases separating them. The CDR3 has 14 amino acids. Germline CDR1 and CDR2: MNHEY and SVGEGT. DNA of the CDR3: TGTGCCAGCAGCGACGGGAGCTCCTACAATGAGCAGTTCTTC. Its translation is CASSDGSSYNEQFF.

This clone was seen only once. V and J are TRBV5-1 and TRBJ2-2; 10 bases align to TRBD2. This CDR3 contains 15 residues. The V gene's germline CDR1 is SGHRS and CDR2 YFSETQ. Losses at the gene ends were 3 bases for V and 5 bases for J; bases not matched to a gene: 4. CDR3 DNA: TGCGCCAGCAGCTCGCTAGCGGGGGAGACCGGGGAGCTGTTTTTT. Translating it yields CASSSLAGETGELFF.

The V and J genes are TRBV16 and TRBJ2-6; D not certain. V was shortened by 0 bases and J by 2 bases, with 2 bases between the two germline ends. The CDR3 length is 14 residues. From germline, CDR1 is KGHSY and CDR2 FQNENV. CDR3 amino acids: CASSQSAGANVLTF. In DNA, the CDR3 is TGTGCCAGCAGCCAATCCGCTGGGGCCAACGTCCTGACTTTC.

V and J are TRBV18 and TRBJ2-3, with unresolved D. This CDR3 has 15 residues. Germline V CDR1 and CDR2: KGHSH, LQKENI. V shed 0 bases and J shed 5 bases, with 12 bases lying between them. CDR3 bases: TGTGCCAGCTCACCACCTAGTCAACAGCAAGATACGCAGTATTTT. Translated, it gives CASSPPSQQQDTQYF.

This clone was seen more than once but under ten times. The V gene is TRBV3-1 (or the pseudogene TRBV3-2), the J gene TRBJ1-1; no firm D call. There are 13 residues in the CDR3. In germline, CDR1 is LGHDT, CDR2 YNNKEL (reference sequence). V was pared by 8 bases and J by 4 bases, with 14 bases between. For the CDR3, the DNA is TGTGCCAGCGGCCTGCGGGGAGGCACTGAAGCTTTCTTT. Its protein is CASGLRGGTEAFF.

The chain employs TRBV7-2 and TRBJ2-2, with D maybe TRBD1 (6 bases). With 5 bases removed from V and 1 base from J, the gap between germline ends came to 14 bases. The CDR3 is 16 residues long. Germline lookup yields CDR1 SGHTA and CDR2 FQGNSA. The CDR3 DNA sequence: TGTGCCAGCAGCCCACAGGGATTGGGGAACACCGGGGAGCTGTTTTTT. Protein product: CASSPQGLGNTGELFF.